The 16 T cell receptor beta chains reported below all come from one sample, sequenced in a study of blood T cell repertoires in COVID-19. Profiling relied on immunoSEQ multiplex PCR, and the TCRdb table lists in-frame clones only, not all of them. The sample lists about 250,000 clones, around 81% seen once, with approximately 3.6% in the top ten. Material: PBMCs or T cells enriched from blood (not recorded which). These TCRs come from a man aged 45-65 years who had recovered from COVID-19.

The count of this clone is one. V usage is TRBV5-5 and J usage is TRBJ1-5; D gene ambiguous. The CDR3 spans 18 residues. The V and J ends lost 0 bases and 0 bases respectively, with 16 bases between them. Germline V gene data show CDR1 as SGHKS and CDR2 as YYEKEE (reference sequence). The CDR3 region is CASSLELESALSNQPQHF. In nucleotides, the CDR3 is TGTGCCAGCAGCTTGGAGTTAGAATCTGCTCTTAGCAATCAGCCCCAGCATTTT.

This rearrangement joins TRBV19 to TRBJ1-2; D is ambiguous. CDR3 length: 12 residues. Germline assignment: CDR1 LNHDA and CDR2 SQIVND (reference sequence). V lost 3 bases, J lost 4 bases, and 6 bases lay in between. CDR3 nucleotide sequence: TGTGCCAGTAGTATGGCCCTCTATGGCTACACCTTC. Its translation is CASSMALYGYTF.

The rearrangement uses TRBV28 and TRBJ2-2; D gene uncertain. The CDR3 covers 12 residues. V was clipped by 4 bases and J by 3 bases, with 3 bases between them. Germline loops: CDR1 MDHEN, CDR2 SYDVKM. The CDR3, as DNA: TGTGCCAGCAGTTCGTACACCGGGGAGCTGTTTTTT. It codes for CASSSYTGELFF.

This chain connects TRBV11-1 to TRBJ1-1; no definite D call. This CDR3 spans 14 amino acids. Germline assignment: CDR1 SGHAT and CDR2 FQDESV (reference sequence). V lost 5 bases and J lost 5, with 15 bases in between. The CDR3 region is CASSGPQGGTEAFF. The CDR3 coding sequence is TGTGCCAGCAGCGGCCCCCAAGGAGGGACTGAAGCTTTCTTT.

V and J are TRBV7-6 and TRBJ2-7; perhaps TRBD1 as D (7 bases). The V gene's germline CDR1 is SGHVS and CDR2 FNYEAQ. CDR3 length: 16 residues. Trimming removed 1 base at V and 0 bases at J, with 13 bases between. CDR3 amino acids: CASSLVYRGGSYEQYF. The CDR3 DNA reads TGTGCCAGCAGCTTAGTATACAGGGGAGGCTCCTACGAGCAGTACTTC.

The V call is TRBV13, the J call TRBJ2-1, with 7 bases that match TRBD2. Germline values: CDR1 PRHDT, CDR2 FYEKMQ (reference sequence). After removal of 3 bases from V and 2 bases from J, the junction contained 7 bases not matched to a gene. CDR3 size: 16 residues. The CDR3 reads CASSFPTTSTYNEQFF. As DNA, the CDR3 is TGTGCCAGCAGCTTTCCCACGACTAGCACCTACAATGAGCAGTTCTTC. Looking up the rest from reference TRBV13 and TRBJ2-1 gives the full variable domain: AAGVIQSPRHLIKEKRETATLKCYPIPRHDTVYWYQQGPGQDPQFLISFYEKMQSDKGSIPDRFSAQQFSDYHSELNMSSLELGDSALYFCASSFPTTSTYNEQFFGPGTRLTVL.

V is TRBV28 and J is TRBJ1-5; D might be TRBD1 (5 bases). The CDR3 spans 14 residues. Between the trimmed V and J ends, which lost 6 bases and 3 bases, there was a span of 12 bases. Germline V gene sequence: CDR1 MDHEN, CDR2 SYDVKM. Here the CDR3 DNA reads TGTGCCAGCAGATCCGACAGCCCCAATCAGCCCCAGCATTTT. Residues: CASRSDSPNQPQHF. The full variable domain, in which reference TRBV28 and TRBJ1-5 provide the parts outside the CDR3, is DVKVTQSSRYLVKRTGEKVFLECVQDMDHENMFWYRQDPGLGLRLIYFSYDVKMKEKGDIPEGYSVSREKKERFSLILESASTNQTSMYLCASRSDSPNQPQHFGDGTRLSIL.

This chain joins TRBV9 and TRBJ2-5, with D possibly TRBD2 on 6 matching bases. The CDR3 contains 13 residues. Germline values: CDR1 SGDLS, CDR2 YYNGEE. Trimming removed 0 bases at V and 5 bases at J, with 8 bases between. CDR3 nucleotide sequence: TGTGCCAGCAGCGTAGATGGGAGGGAGACCCAGTACTTC. Encoded protein: CASSVDGRETQYF.

The V call is TRBV5-6, the J call TRBJ2-3; TRBD2 aligns across 7 bases. The V and J ends lost 1 base and 3 bases, in that order; junction bases with no gene match: 2. The germline CDR1 and CDR2 sequences are SGHDT and YYEEEE. CDR3 length: 14 amino acids. This CDR3 is CASSLWGGTDTQYF. The CDR3 region has the DNA TGTGCCAGCAGCTTGTGGGGGGGGACAGATACGCAGTATTTT.

The chain employs TRBV28 and TRBJ1-1, with D possibly TRBD1 on 5 matching bases. V was shortened by 2 bases and J by 2 bases, with 9 bases between the two germline ends. This CDR3 contains 14 residues. Germline V lookup: CDR1 MDHEN, CDR2 SYDVKM. The CDR3 DNA reads as TGTGCCAGCAGTTTAGCAGGGATAAACACTGAAGCTTTCTTT. Its translation is CASSLAGINTEAFF.

The V call is TRBV13, the J call TRBJ1-2; D uncertain. Between the trimmed V and J ends, which lost 1 base and 2 bases, there was a span of 11 bases. CDR1 is PRHDT, CDR2 FYEKMQ, per germline (reference sequence). This CDR3 has 15 amino acids. In DNA form, the CDR3 reads TGTGCCAGCAGCTTAGAGCGGGAGGGCAACTATGGCTACACCTTC. This encodes CASSLEREGNYGYTF.

The chain is built from TRBV7-2 and TRBJ2-5; the D is unclear. Trimming pared 5 bases from V and 5 bases from J, leaving 12 bases between. The CDR3 contains 13 residues. Germline loops: CDR1 SGHTA, CDR2 FQGNSA. CDR3 loop: CASSLSTAETQYF. Written as DNA, the CDR3 is TGTGCCAGCAGCCTATCAACCGCGGAGACCCAGTACTTC.

Regarding this clone: This same CDR3 is encoded by further DNA sequences in the sample. V usage is TRBV5-1 and J usage is TRBJ2-7; 9 positions agree with TRBD1. The germline CDR1 and CDR2 sequences are SGHRS and YFSETQ. With V trimmed by 4 bases and J by 3 bases, 5 bases remained unmatched. The CDR3 spans 14 residues. The CDR3 reads CASSPGQGSYEQYF. In DNA form, the CDR3 reads TGCGCCAGCAGCCCAGGACAGGGGAGCTACGAGCAGTACTTC.

The rearrangement links TRBV9 to TRBJ2-5; weak D call: TRBD2 (5 bases). The CDR3 has 15 amino acids. Trimming removed 0 bases at V and 2 bases at J, with 11 bases between. Germline V gives CDR1 SGDLS, CDR2 YYNGEE. This chain's CDR3 is CASSVGGMLQETQYF. The CDR3 coding sequence is TGTGCCAGCAGCGTAGGAGGGATGCTACAAGAGACCCAGTACTTC.

The V call is TRBV9, the J call TRBJ1-1; no definite D call. This CDR3 is built from 16 residues. In germline, CDR1 is SGDLS, CDR2 YYNGEE. The V gene lost 4 bases and the J gene lost 6 bases, with 22 bases spanning the gap. CDR3 DNA sequence: TGTGCCAGCAGCTTTCTATCGGTCTGGAGAGCGTCTGAAGCTTTCTTT. This codes for CASSFLSVWRASEAFF.

A few counts support this clone. The rearrangement uses TRBV12-3 or TRBV12-4 and TRBJ1-2; D remains ambiguous. V was cut by 8 bases and J by 3 bases, with 10 bases left in between. There are 12 residues in the CDR3. The CDR3 coding sequence is TGTGCCAGCGTTGGGCCCCACTATGGCTACACCTTC. It codes for CASVGPHYGYTF.